This T cell receptor beta chain originates from a study of CD8 T cells in Susac syndrome. The study sequenced TCR beta in blood CD8+ and CD4+ T cells. TEMRA cells were FACS-enriched, with CD8+ and CD4+ T cells isolated negatively. With random hexamers, reverse transcription was performed on about 0.5 to 1 ug of RNA. TCRdb processed the immunoSEQ multiplex PCR reads anew with MiXCR; each CDR3 protein has one entry. In the table there are roughly 140,000 distinct CDR3 sequences, just under 95% of which are singletons. Trimming took off 3 bases at V and 7 bases at J, with 4 bases between the two ends. CDR3 size: 11 residues. CDR1 is MGHDK, CDR2 SYGVNS, per germline.

Specimen: CD8+ T cells from PBMCs. V and J are TRBV25-1 and TRBJ2-1, with D hard to call. This sequence was found in a human donor with multiple sclerosis. CDR3 protein: CASSDMNEQFF. CDR3 sequence (DNA): TGTGCCAGCAGTGACATGAATGAGCAGTTCTTC.